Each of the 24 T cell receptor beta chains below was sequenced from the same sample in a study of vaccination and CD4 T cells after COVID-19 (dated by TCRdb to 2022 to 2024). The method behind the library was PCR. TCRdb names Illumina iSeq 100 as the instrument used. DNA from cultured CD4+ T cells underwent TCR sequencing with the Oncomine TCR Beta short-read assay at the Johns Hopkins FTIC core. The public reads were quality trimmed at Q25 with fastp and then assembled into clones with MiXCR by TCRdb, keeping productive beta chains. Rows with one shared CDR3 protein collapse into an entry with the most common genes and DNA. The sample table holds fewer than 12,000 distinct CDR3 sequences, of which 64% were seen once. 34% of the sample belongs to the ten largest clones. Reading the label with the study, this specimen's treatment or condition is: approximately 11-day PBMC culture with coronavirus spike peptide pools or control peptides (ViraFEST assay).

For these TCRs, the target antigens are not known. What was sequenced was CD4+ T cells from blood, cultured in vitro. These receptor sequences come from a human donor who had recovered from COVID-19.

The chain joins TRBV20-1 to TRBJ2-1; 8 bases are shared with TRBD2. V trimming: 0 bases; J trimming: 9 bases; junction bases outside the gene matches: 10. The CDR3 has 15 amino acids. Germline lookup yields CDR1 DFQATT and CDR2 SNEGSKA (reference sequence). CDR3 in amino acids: CSARDPSGSSGEQFF. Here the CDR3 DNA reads TGCAGTGCTAGAGATCCAAGCGGGAGTAGCGGTGAGCAGTTCTTC.

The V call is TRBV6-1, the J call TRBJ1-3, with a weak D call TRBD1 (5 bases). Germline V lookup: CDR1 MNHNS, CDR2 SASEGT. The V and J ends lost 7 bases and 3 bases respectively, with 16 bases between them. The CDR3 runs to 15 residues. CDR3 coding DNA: TGTGCCAGCAATCGCGACCGGGGCGGTGGAAACACCATATATTTT. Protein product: CASNRDRGGGNTIYF.

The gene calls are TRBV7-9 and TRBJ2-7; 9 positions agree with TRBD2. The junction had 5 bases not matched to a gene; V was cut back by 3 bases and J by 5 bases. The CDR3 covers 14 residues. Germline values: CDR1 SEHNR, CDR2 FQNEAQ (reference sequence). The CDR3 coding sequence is TGTGCCAGCAGCTTGGGACTAGCTGTCGACGAGCAGTACTTC. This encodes CASSLGLAVDEQYF.

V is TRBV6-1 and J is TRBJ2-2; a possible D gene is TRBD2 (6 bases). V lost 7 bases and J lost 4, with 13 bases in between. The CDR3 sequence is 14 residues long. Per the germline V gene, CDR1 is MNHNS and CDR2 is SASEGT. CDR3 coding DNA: TGTGCCAGCACCGGGGGATTGGGCACCGGGGAGCTGTTTTTT. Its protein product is CASTGGLGTGELFF.

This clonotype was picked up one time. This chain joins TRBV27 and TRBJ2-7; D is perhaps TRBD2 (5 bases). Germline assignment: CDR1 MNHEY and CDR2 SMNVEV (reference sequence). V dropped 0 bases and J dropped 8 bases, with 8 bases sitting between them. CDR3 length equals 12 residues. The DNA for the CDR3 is TGTGCCAGCAGTTTATCCGGGAACAAGCAGTACTTC. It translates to CASSLSGNKQYF.

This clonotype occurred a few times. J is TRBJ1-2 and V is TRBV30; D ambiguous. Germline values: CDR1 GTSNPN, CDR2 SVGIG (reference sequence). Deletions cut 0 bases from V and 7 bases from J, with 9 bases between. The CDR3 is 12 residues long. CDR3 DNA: TGTGCCTGGAGTGTTACATCGGGTGGCTACACCTTC. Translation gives CAWSVTSGGYTF.

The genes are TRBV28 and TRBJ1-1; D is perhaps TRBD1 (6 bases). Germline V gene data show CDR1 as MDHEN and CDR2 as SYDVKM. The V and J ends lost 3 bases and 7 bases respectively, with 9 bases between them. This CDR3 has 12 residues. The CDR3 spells CASSLAGDEAFF. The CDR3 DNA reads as TGTGCCAGCAGTTTGGCAGGGGATGAAGCTTTCTTT.

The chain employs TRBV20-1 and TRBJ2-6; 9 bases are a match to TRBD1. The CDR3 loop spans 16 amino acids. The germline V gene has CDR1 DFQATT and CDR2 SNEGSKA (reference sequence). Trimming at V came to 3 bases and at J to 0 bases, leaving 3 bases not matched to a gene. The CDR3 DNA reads TGCAGTGCTAGGGACAGGGGAAGCTCTGGGGCCAACGTCCTGACTTTC. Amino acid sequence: CSARDRGSSGANVLTF.

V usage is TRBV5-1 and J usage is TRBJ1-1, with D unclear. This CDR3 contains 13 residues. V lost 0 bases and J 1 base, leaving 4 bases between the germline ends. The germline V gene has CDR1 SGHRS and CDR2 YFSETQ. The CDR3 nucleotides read TGCGCCAGCAGCTTGGTGAAGAACACTGAAGCTTTCTTT. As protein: CASSLVKNTEAFF.

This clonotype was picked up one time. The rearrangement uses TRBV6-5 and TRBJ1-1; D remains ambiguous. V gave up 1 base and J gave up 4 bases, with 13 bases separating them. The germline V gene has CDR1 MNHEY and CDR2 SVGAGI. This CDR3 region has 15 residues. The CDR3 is CASSYYRVSGTEAFF. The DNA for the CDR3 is TGTGCCAGCAGTTACTATAGGGTCTCCGGCACTGAAGCTTTCTTT.

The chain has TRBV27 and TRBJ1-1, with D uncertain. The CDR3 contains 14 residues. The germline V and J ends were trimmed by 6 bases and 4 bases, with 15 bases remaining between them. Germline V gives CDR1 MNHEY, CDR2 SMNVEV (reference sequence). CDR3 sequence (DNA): TGTGCCAGCAGCCCCCTACCGGTTGGCACTGAAGCTTTCTTT. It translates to CASSPLPVGTEAFF.

CDR3 sequence reads: CASRKRGTEAFF. The DNA of the CDR3 is TGTGCCAGTAGGAAAAGGGGCACTGAAGCTTTCTTT. V and J are TRBV19 and TRBJ1-1; D possibly corresponds to TRBD1 (5 bases). Trimming took 6 bases from V and 4 from J, leaving 9 bases between them. The CDR3 consists of 12 residues. Germline CDR1 LNHDA, CDR2 SQIVND (reference sequence). Full variable domain (rest looked up from reference TRBV19 and TRBJ1-1): DGGITQSPKYLFRKEGQNVTLSCEQNLNHDAMYWYRQDPGQGLRLIYYSQIVNDFQKGDIAEGYSVSREKKESFPLTVTSAQKNPTAFYLCASRKRGTEAFFGQGTRLTVV.

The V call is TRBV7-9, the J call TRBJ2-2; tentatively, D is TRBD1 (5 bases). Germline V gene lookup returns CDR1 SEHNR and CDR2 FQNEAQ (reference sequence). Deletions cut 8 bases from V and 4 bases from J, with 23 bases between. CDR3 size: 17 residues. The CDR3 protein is CASLHRAGHSPTGELFF. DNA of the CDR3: TGTGCCAGCCTCCATCGGGCCGGACATTCGCCCACCGGGGAGCTGTTTTTT.

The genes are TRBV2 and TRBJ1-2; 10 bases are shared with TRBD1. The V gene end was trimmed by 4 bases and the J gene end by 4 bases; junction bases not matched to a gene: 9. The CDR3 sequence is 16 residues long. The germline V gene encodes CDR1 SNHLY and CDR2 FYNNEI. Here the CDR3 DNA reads TGTGCCAGCAGTGGGGAGACAGGGGGCGTTATCTATGGCTACACCTTC. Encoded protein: CASSGETGGVIYGYTF.

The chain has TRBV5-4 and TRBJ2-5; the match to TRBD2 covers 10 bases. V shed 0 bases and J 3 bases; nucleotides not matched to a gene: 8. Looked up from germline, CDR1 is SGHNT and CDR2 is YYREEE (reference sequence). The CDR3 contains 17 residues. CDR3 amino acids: CASSLDFRLAGEETQYF. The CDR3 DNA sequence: TGTGCCAGCAGCTTGGATTTCAGGCTAGCGGGAGAAGAGACCCAGTACTTC.

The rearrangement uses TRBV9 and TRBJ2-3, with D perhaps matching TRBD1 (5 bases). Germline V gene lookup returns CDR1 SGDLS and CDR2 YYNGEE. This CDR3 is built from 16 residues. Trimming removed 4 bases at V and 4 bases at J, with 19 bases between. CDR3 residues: CASSPIPPRGADTQYF. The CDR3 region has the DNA TGTGCCAGCAGCCCAATACCACCTAGGGGCGCAGATACGCAGTATTTT.

The CDR3, as DNA: TGTGCCAGCAGTTTAAACAAGTTTAGCAATCAGCCCCAGCATTTT. It yields the protein CASSLNKFSNQPQHF. The chain joins TRBV28 to TRBJ1-5; unclear D gene. Germline CDR1 reads MDHEN; CDR2 reads SYDVKM. The germline V and J ends were trimmed by 2 bases and 0 bases, with 8 bases remaining between them. The CDR3 has 15 amino acids.

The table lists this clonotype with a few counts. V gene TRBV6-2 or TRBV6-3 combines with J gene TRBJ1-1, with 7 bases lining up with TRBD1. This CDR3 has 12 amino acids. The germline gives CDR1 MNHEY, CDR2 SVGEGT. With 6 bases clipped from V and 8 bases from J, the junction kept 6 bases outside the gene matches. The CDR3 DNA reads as TGTGCCAGCAGACCCTCGACAGGGGAAGCTTTCTTT. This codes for CASRPSTGEAFF.

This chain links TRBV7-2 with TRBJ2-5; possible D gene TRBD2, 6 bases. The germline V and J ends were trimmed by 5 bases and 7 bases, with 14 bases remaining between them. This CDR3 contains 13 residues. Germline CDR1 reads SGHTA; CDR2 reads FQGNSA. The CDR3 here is CASSQGLLGTQYF. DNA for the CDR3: TGTGCCAGCAGCCAAGGACTATTAGGGACCCAGTACTTC.

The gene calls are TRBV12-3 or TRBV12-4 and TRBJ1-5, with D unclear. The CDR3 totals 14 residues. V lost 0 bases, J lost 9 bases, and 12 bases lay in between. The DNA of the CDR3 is TGTGCCAGCAGTTTAGCGATGACGGGCCGGCCCCAGCATTTT. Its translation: CASSLAMTGRPQHF.

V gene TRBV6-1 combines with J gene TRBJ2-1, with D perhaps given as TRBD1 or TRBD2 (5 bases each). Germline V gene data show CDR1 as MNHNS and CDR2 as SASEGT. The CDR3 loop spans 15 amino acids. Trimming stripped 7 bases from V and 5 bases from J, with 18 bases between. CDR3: CASTRGAILDNEQFF. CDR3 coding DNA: TGTGCCAGCACGAGAGGGGCAATCCTTGACAATGAGCAGTTCTTC.

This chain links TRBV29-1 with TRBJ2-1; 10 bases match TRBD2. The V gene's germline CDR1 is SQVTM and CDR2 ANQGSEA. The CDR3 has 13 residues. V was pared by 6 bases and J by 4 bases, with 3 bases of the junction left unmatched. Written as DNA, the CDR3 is TGCAGCGTGAGCGGGGGGGTTTACAATGAGCAGTTCTTC. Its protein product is CSVSGGVYNEQFF.

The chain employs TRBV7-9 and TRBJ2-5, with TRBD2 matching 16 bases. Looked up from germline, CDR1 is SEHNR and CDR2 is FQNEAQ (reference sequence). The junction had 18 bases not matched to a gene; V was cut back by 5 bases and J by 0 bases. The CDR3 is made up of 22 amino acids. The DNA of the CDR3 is TGTGCCAGCAGCGAGAGGAGACTCTCGGGACTAGCGGGAGGGAGTAACCAAGAGACCCAGTACTTC. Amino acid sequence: CASSERRLSGLAGGSNQETQYF.

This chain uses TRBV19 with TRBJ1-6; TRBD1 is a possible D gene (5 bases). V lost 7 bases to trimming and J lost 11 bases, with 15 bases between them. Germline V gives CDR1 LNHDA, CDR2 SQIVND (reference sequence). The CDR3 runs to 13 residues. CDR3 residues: CASMRGRGTPLHF. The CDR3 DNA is TGTGCCAGTATGCGGGGCCGCGGGACACCCCTCCACTTT.